This T cell receptor beta chain was sequenced during a study of cytomegalovirus exposure and HLA in healthy donors. Researchers ran the PCR with 60 Vbeta and 13 Jbeta primers. How the authors handled the data: In a later analysis, of tens of millions of unique beta chains, about 11 million appeared in at least two donors. Clones were read by immunoSEQ multiplex PCR, and TCRdb kept only the in-frame ones, dropping some. V, J and clone size were drawn from that table, and D and trimming were deduced from the DNA. The table includes around 170,000 clones, about 78% detected once. Germline V CDR1 and CDR2: MGHRA, YSYEKL. The ends were cut back, 1 base at V and 4 bases at J, with 12 bases in the middle. This CDR3 comprises 15 residues.

The sequence was obtained from a male donor in good health and CMV-seronegative. The gene calls are TRBV4-1 and TRBJ2-3; D remains ambiguous. Sequences were obtained from PBMCs. The DNA of the CDR3 is TGCGCCAGCAGCCAAGCGAATCCTATCTCAGATACGCAGTATTTT. It codes for CASSQANPISDTQYF.